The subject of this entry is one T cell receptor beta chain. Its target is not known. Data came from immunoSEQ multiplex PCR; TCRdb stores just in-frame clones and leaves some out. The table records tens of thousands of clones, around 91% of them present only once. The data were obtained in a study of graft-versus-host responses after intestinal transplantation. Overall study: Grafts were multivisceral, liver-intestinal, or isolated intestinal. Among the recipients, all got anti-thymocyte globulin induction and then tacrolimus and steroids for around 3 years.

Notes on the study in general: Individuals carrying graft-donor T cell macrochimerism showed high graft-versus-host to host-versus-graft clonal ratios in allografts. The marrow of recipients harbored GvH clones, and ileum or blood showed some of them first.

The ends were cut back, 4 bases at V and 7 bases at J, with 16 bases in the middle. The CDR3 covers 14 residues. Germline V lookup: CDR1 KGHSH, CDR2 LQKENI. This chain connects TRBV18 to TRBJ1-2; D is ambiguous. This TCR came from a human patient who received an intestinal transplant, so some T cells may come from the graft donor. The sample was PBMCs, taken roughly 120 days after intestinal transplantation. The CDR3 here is CASSRPGLHGGYTF. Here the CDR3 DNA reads TGTGCCAGCTCACGACCCGGCCTGCATGGTGGCTACACCTTC.